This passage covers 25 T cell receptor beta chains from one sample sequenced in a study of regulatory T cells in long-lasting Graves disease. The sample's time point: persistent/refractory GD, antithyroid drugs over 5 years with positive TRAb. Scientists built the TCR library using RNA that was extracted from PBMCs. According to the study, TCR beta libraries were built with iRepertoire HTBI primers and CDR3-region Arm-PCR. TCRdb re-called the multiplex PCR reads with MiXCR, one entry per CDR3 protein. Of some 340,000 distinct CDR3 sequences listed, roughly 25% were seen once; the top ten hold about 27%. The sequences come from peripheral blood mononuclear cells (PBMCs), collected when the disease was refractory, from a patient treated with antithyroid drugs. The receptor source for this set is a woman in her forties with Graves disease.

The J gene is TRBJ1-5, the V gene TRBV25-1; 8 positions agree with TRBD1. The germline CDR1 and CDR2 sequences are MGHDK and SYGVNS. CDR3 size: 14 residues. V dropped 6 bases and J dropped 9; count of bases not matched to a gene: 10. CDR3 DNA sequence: TGTGCCAGCAGCGGGACAGGCGGGACGGGGCCCCAGCATTTT. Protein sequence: CASSGTGGTGPQHF.

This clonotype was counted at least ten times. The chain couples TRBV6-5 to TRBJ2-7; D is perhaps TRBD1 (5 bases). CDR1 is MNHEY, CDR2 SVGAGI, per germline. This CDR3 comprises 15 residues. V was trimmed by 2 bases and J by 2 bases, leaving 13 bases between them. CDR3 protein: CASSYLAGQAYEQYF. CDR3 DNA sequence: TGTGCCAGCAGTTACCTGGCAGGACAAGCCTACGAGCAGTACTTC.

CDR3 sequence: CASSYALGRVGQETQYF. Written as DNA, the CDR3 is TGTGCCAGCAGTTACGCGTTGGGGCGGGTCGGGCAAGAGACCCAGTACTTC. This chain joins TRBV6-9 and TRBJ2-5, with D perhaps TRBD1 or TRBD2 (5 bases each). The CDR3 is 17 amino acids. The V gene's germline CDR1 is MNHGY and CDR2 SVAAGI. The germline V and J ends were trimmed by 3 bases and 2 bases, with 19 bases remaining between them.

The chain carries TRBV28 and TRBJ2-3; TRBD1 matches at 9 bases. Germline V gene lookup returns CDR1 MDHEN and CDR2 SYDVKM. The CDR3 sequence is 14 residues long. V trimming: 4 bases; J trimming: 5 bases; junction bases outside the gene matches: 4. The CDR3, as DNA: TGTGCCAGCAGTTCCCGGACAGGGGTAGATACGCAGTATTTT. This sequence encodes CASSSRTGVDTQYF.

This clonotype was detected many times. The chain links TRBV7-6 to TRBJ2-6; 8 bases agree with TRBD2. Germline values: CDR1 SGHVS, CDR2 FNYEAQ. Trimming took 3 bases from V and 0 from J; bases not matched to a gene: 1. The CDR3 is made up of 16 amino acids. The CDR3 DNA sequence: TGTGCCAGCAGCTTTAGCGGGAACTCTGGGGCCAACGTCCTGACTTTC. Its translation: CASSFSGNSGANVLTF.

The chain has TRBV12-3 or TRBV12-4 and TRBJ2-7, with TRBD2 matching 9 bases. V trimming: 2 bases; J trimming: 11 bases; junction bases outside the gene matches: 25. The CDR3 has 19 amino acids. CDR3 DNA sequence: TGTGCCAGCAGTTTAAAGAAACGACTAGCGGAGGTGACTCTACGAGCGGAGTACTTC. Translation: CASSLKKRLAEVTLRAEYF.

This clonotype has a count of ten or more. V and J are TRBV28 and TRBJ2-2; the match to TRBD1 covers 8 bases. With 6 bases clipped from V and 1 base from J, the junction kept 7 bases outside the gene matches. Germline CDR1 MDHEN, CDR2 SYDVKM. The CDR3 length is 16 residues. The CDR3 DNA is TGTGCCAGCAGCCAGGACAGGGTCTGGAACACCGGGGAGCTGTTTTTT. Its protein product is CASSQDRVWNTGELFF.

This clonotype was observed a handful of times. The DNA for the CDR3 is TGTGCCAGCACATCCATGAACCCGGGACTAGCGGGAGAGGGACGGGCAGATACGCAGTATTTT. As protein: CASTSMNPGLAGEGRADTQYF. The gene calls are TRBV28 and TRBJ2-3; TRBD2 agrees at 14 bases. Germline lookup yields CDR1 MDHEN and CDR2 SYDVKM. Losses at the gene ends were 7 bases for V and 4 bases for J; bases not matched to a gene: 22. The CDR3 loop spans 21 amino acids. Looking up the rest from reference TRBV28 and TRBJ2-3 gives the full variable domain: DVKVTQSSRYLVKRTGEKVFLECVQDMDHENMFWYRQDPGLGLRLIYFSYDVKMKEKGDIPEGYSVSREKKERFSLILESASTNQTSMYLCASTSMNPGLAGEGRADTQYFGPGTRLTVL.

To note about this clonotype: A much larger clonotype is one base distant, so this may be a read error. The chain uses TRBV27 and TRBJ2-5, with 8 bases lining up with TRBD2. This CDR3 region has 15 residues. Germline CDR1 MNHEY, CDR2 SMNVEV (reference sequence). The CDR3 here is CASGLDSGNRKTQYF. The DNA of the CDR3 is TGTGCCAGCGGTTTGGATAGCGGGAATAGGAAGACCCAGTACTTC.

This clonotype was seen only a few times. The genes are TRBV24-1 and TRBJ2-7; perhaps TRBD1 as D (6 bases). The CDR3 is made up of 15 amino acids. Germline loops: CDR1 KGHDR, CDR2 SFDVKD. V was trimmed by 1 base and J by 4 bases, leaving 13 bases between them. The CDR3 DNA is TGTGCCACCAGTGATTTCCGCAGGGGTCGATACGAGCAGTACTTC. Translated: CATSDFRRGRYEQYF.

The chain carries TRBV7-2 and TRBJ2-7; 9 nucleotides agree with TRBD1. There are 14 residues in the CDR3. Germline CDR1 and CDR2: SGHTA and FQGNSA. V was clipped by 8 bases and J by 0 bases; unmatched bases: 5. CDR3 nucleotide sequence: TGTGCCAGCGGGGACAGGGTGGGCTCCTACGAGCAGTACTTC. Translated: CASGDRVGSYEQYF. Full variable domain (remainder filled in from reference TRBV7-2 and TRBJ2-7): GAGVSQSPSNKVTEKGKDVELRCDPISGHTALYWYRQSLGQGLEFLIYFQGNSAPDKSGLPSDRFSAERTGGSVSTLTIQRTQQEDSAVYLCASGDRVGSYEQYFGPGTRLTVT.

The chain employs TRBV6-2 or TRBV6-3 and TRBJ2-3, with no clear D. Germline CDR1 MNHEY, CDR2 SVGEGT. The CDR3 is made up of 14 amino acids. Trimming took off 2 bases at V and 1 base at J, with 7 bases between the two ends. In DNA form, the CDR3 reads TGTGCCAGCAGTTACACAGTGGGCACAGATACGCAGTATTTT. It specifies CASSYTVGTDTQYF.

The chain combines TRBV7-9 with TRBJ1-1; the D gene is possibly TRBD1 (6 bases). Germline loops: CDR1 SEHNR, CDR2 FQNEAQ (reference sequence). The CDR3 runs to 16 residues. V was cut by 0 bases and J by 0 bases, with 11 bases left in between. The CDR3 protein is CASSLAGGRLNTEAFF. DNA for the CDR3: TGTGCCAGCAGCTTAGCGGGGGGGCGCCTGAACACTGAAGCTTTCTTT.

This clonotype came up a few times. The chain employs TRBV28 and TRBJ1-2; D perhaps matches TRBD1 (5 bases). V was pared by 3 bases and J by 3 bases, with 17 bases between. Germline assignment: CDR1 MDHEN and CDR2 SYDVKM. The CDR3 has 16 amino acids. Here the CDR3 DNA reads TGTGCCAGCAGTTTGCTGGGGACCTCGGGAGACTATGGCTACACCTTC. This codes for CASSLLGTSGDYGYTF.

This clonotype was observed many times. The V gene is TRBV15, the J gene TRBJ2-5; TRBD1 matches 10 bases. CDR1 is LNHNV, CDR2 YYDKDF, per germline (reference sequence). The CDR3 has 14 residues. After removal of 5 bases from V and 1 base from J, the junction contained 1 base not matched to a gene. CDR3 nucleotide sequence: TGTGCCACCAGCCGGGACAGGGGCCAAGAGACCCAGTACTTC. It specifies CATSRDRGQETQYF.

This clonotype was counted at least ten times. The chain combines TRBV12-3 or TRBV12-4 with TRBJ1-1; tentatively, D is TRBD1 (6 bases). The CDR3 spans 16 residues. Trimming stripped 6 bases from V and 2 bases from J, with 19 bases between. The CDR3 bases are TGTGCCAGCAGCCCACGGGGGCCACCGACCAACACTGAAGCTTTCTTT. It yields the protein CASSPRGPPTNTEAFF.

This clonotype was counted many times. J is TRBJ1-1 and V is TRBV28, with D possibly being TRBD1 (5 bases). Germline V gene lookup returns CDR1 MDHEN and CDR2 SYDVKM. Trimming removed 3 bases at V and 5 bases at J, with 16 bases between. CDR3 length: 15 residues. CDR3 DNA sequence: TGTGCCAGCAGTTTTTCGGGGGGACGGGAGACTGAAGCTTTCTTT. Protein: CASSFSGGRETEAFF.

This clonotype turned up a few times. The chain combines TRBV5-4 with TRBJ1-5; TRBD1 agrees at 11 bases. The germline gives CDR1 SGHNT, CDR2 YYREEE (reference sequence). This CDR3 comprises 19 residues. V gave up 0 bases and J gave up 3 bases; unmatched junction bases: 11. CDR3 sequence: CASSLESGTGGGNNQPQHF. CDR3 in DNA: TGTGCCAGCAGCTTGGAAAGTGGGACAGGGGGAGGGAACAATCAGCCCCAGCATTTT.

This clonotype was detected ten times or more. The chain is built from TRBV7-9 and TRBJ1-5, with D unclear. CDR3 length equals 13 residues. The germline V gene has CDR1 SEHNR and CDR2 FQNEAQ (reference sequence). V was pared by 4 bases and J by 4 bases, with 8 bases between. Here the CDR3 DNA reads TGTGCCAGCAGCTCCGACGGAAATCAGCCCCAGCATTTT. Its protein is CASSSDGNQPQHF.

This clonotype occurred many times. In DNA form, the CDR3 reads TGTGCCACCTTAGACAGGGCCTATGACACTGAAGCTTTCTTT. Translation gives CATLDRAYDTEAFF. The rearrangement joins TRBV28 to TRBJ1-1; 7 bases are shared with TRBD1. This CDR3 spans 14 amino acids. Germline values: CDR1 MDHEN, CDR2 SYDVKM. Trimming at V came to 10 bases and at J to 3 bases, leaving 11 bases not matched to a gene.

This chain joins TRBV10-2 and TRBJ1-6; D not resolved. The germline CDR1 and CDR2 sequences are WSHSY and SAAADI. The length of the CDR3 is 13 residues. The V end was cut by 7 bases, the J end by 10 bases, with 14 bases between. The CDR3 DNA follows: TGCGCCAGCATGGGAGGTTCTTGGTCACCCCTCCACTTT. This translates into CASMGGSWSPLHF.

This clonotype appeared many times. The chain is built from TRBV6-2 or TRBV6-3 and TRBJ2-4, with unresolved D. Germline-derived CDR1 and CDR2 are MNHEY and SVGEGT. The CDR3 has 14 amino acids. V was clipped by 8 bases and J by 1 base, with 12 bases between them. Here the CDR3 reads CASCSAGAKNIQYF. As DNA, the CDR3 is TGTGCCAGCTGTTCAGCTGGGGCCAAAAACATTCAGTACTTC.

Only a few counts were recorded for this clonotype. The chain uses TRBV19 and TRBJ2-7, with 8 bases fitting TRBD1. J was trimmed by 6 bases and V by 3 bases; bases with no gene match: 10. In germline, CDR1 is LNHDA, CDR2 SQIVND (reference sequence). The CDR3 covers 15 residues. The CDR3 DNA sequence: TGTGCCAGTAGTATCTGGGGCGGACAGGGTAGCGAGCAGTACTTC. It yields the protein CASSIWGGQGSEQYF.

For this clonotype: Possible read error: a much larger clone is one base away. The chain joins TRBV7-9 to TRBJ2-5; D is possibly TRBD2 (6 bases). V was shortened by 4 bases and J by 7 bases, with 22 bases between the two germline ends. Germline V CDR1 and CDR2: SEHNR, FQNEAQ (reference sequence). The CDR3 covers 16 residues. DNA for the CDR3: TGTGCCAGCAGCTCCCCCGGGGATAGCGGCTTGGGGACCCAGTACTTC. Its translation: CASSSPGDSGLGTQYF.

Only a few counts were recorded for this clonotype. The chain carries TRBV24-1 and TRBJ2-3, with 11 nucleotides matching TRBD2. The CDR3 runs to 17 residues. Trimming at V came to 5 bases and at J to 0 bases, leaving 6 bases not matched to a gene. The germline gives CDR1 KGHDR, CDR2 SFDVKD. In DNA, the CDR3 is TGTGCCACCAGTGTGGGACTAGCGGCGGTTAGCACAGATACGCAGTATTTT. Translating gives CATSVGLAAVSTDTQYF.